The 28 T cell receptor beta chains presented below share a single source sample, sequenced in a study of immune evolution from preneoplasia to lung adenocarcinoma. Measured with immunoSEQ multiplex PCR; TCRdb has only the in-frame clones, and not every one. The sample carries 20,000 to 25,000 clones, around 75% recorded once. The sequencing input was FFPE invasive lung adenocarcinoma tissue. The receptor source for this set is a person aged 60 to 70 with lung adenocarcinoma.

This chain connects TRBV19 to TRBJ2-1, with 12 bases matching TRBD1. The CDR3 has 15 residues. Germline CDR1 LNHDA, CDR2 SQIVND (reference sequence). The V and J ends lost 5 bases and 10 bases, in that order; junction bases with no gene match: 9. The CDR3, as DNA: TGTGCCAGTAGTCCCGGGACAGGGGGCGCGTCCGAGCAGTTCTTC. Translation: CASSPGTGGASEQFF.

The chain joins TRBV5-6 to TRBJ2-4; D not certain. CDR1 is SGHDT and CDR2 is YYEEEE in the germline V gene. This CDR3 is 17 amino acids long. The V end was cut by 0 bases, the J end by 3 bases, with 16 bases between. For the CDR3, the DNA is TGTGCCAGCAGCTTGGGGGCAGAGACATTTGTCAAAAACATTCAGTACTTC. It encodes CASSLGAETFVKNIQYF.

CDR3 sequence (DNA): TGTGCCAGCAGTGGCAGACAGGGGGCAAGGACGGGAGGCACTGAAGCTTTCTTT. Translation: CASSGRQGARTGGTEAFF. The chain couples TRBV25-1 to TRBJ1-1, with 10 nucleotides matching TRBD1. The CDR3 spans 18 residues. Germline V gives CDR1 MGHDK, CDR2 SYGVNS. V lost 4 bases and J lost 4; bases outside the gene matches: 15.

Here the CDR3 reads CASSQEMGRQYF. CDR3 DNA: TGTGCCAGCAGCCAAGAAATGGGACGGCAGTACTTC. The chain links TRBV14 to TRBJ2-4; D possibly uses TRBD1 or TRBD2 (5 bases each). V lost 0 bases to trimming and J lost 13 bases, with 10 bases between them. This CDR3 has 12 residues. Germline V gives CDR1 SGHDN, CDR2 FVKESK.

This clone has a single count. The chain recombines TRBV15 with TRBJ2-3; 10 bases line up with TRBD2. Germline trimming cut 3 bases from V and 4 bases from J; bases unmatched to any gene: 10. Germline loops: CDR1 LNHNV, CDR2 YYDKDF (reference sequence). The CDR3 extends over 17 amino acids. The CDR3 protein is CATSRGNSGRAADTQYF. In DNA form, the CDR3 reads TGTGCCACCAGCAGGGGAAACAGCGGGAGGGCCGCAGATACGCAGTATTTT.

CDR3 region: CASSRQGAGELFF. CDR3 sequence (DNA): TGTGCCAGCAGTCGACAGGGCGCCGGGGAGCTGTTTTTT. This rearrangement joins TRBV6-5 to TRBJ2-2; 7 bases are a match to TRBD1. This CDR3 spans 13 amino acids. The germline gives CDR1 MNHEY, CDR2 SVGAGI. V trimming: 5 bases; J trimming: 6 bases; junction bases outside the gene matches: 3.

This clone has more than one count but fewer than ten. The rearrangement joins TRBV18 to TRBJ2-5; perhaps TRBD1 as D (6 bases). The V gene's germline CDR1 is KGHSH and CDR2 LQKENI. Trimming cost V 3 bases and J 7 bases, with 18 bases left between them. CDR3 size: 15 residues. CDR3 coding DNA: TGTGCCAGCTCACCTTATGGGGGCTCGGATGTGACCCAGTACTTC. It codes for CASSPYGGSDVTQYF.

The chain combines TRBV7-2 with TRBJ1-5; D might be TRBD1 (5 bases). CDR3 length: 15 amino acids. V shed 0 bases and J shed 11 bases, with 17 bases lying between them. Germline V lookup: CDR1 SGHTA, CDR2 FQGNSA. For the CDR3, the DNA is TGTGCCAGCAGCTTAGCGCGGGCGGGGGGGTCGGCCCAGCATTTT. It translates to CASSLARAGGSAQHF.

Turning to this clone: This may be a read error: a much more frequent sequence differs by one nucleotide. V is TRBV30 and J is TRBJ2-5; a possible D gene is TRBD2 (6 bases). The J call could be wrong; TRBJ2-7 is a better fit for the DNA end. Germline V CDR1 and CDR2: GTSNPN, SVGIG (reference sequence). The CDR3 covers 14 residues. CDR3 nucleotide sequence: TGTGCCTGGAGTGCCGGAGGGAGCTCCTACGAGCAGTACTTC. Its protein is CAWSAGGSSYEQYF.

In this sample, this clone is medium-sized. This sequence joins TRBV29-1 and TRBJ2-1; D gene uncertain. CDR1 and CDR2 (germline): SQVTM, ANQGSEA. The CDR3 is 12 residues long. The V end was cut by 6 bases, the J end by 5 bases, with 11 bases between. The CDR3 protein is CSVPTPHNEQFF. The CDR3 bases are TGCAGCGTGCCGACACCCCACAATGAGCAGTTCTTC.

V gene TRBV7-9 combines with J gene TRBJ2-1; 7 bases line up with TRBD1. Per germline, CDR1 SEHNR and CDR2 FQNEAQ (reference sequence). The CDR3 contains 15 residues. The V gene end was trimmed by 5 bases and the J gene end by 2 bases; junction bases not matched to a gene: 6. CDR3 residues: CASSGGQRTYNEQFF. The DNA of the CDR3 is TGTGCCAGCAGCGGGGGACAGAGGACCTACAATGAGCAGTTCTTC.

V usage is TRBV5-1 and J usage is TRBJ1-4, with TRBD1 identical over 7 bases. The trim removed 4 bases at V and 5 bases at J, leaving 8 bases unmatched. The CDR3 contains 15 residues. Germline CDR1 reads SGHRS; CDR2 reads YFSETQ. CDR3 sequence: CASSLETGSNEKLFF. The CDR3 DNA reads TGCGCCAGCAGCCTGGAGACAGGGTCAAATGAAAAACTGTTTTTT.

The chain combines TRBV29-1 with TRBJ2-5; TRBD1 matches 7 bases. Germline values: CDR1 SQVTM, CDR2 ANQGSEA. CDR3 length: 15 amino acids. V dropped 6 bases and J dropped 1; count of bases not matched to a gene: 11. The CDR3 reads CSVDRGDRIQETQYF. In DNA, the CDR3 is TGCAGCGTAGACAGAGGGGACAGAATCCAAGAGACCCAGTACTTC.

The chain combines TRBV14 with TRBJ1-2; no reliable D call. Germline V gene data show CDR1 as SGHDN and CDR2 as FVKESK. Trimming took 4 bases from V and 3 from J, leaving 9 bases between them. The CDR3 loop spans 13 amino acids. The CDR3 region has the DNA TGTGCCAGCAGCCCGACCGAGCACTATGGCTACACCTTC. It codes for CASSPTEHYGYTF. Drawing the rest from reference TRBV14 and TRBJ1-2, the complete variable domain is EAGVTQFPSHSVIEKGQTVTLRCDPISGHDNLYWYRRVMGKEIKFLLHFVKESKQDESGMPNNRFLAERTGGTYSTLKVQPAELEDSGVYFCASSPTEHYGYTFGSGTRLTVV.

The chain is built from TRBV28 and TRBJ2-1; TRBD1 might be the D (6 bases). The CDR3 totals 16 residues. Per the germline V gene, CDR1 is MDHEN and CDR2 is SYDVKM. The ends were cut back, 3 bases at V and 0 bases at J, with 12 bases in the middle. This CDR3 is CASSLAGASSYNEQFF. In DNA, the CDR3 is TGTGCCAGCAGTTTGGCAGGGGCGAGCTCCTACAATGAGCAGTTCTTC.

This clone was observed a few times. The J gene is TRBJ1-5, the V gene TRBV11-2; D ambiguous. The V end lost 5 bases, the J end lost 6 bases, and 17 bases lay between the germline ends. The V gene's germline CDR1 is SGHAT and CDR2 FQNNGV. The CDR3 is made up of 15 amino acids. CDR3 loop: CASSVSAGFGQPQHF. DNA for the CDR3: TGTGCCAGCAGCGTATCGGCTGGGTTTGGTCAGCCCCAGCATTTT.

The rearrangement joins TRBV5-6 to TRBJ2-2; 9 bases are shared with TRBD1. J lost 5 bases, V lost 3 bases, and 8 bases had no gene match. There are 16 residues in the CDR3. CDR1 and CDR2 (germline): SGHDT, YYEEEE. In DNA form, the CDR3 reads TGTGCCAGCAGCTGGCTGGGACAGGGAAAAACCGGGGAGCTGTTTTTT. This sequence encodes CASSWLGQGKTGELFF.

The rearrangement joins TRBV19 to TRBJ2-5, with 10 bases identical to TRBD1. The CDR3 extends over 15 amino acids. Germline V gene sequence: CDR1 LNHDA, CDR2 SQIVND (reference sequence). V lost 6 bases, J lost 4 bases, and 8 bases stayed unmatched. The chain's CDR3 is CASRRQGAAAETQYF. The CDR3 DNA follows: TGTGCCAGTAGAAGACAGGGGGCAGCTGCAGAGACCCAGTACTTC.

CDR3 DNA sequence: TGTGCCAGCAGCCAAGGCATTAGAGCCGGGGAGCTGTTTTTT. Translated, it gives CASSQGIRAGELFF. The chain employs TRBV14 and TRBJ2-2; D gene unclear. The CDR3 is 14 amino acids. Between the trimmed V and J ends, which lost 1 base and 6 bases, there was a span of 9 bases. CDR1 is SGHDN and CDR2 is FVKESK in the germline V gene. Full variable domain (missing parts from reference TRBV14 and TRBJ2-2): EAGVTQFPSHSVIEKGQTVTLRCDPISGHDNLYWYRRVMGKEIKFLLHFVKESKQDESGMPNNRFLAERTGGTYSTLKVQPAELEDSGVYFCASSQGIRAGELFFGEGSRLTVL.

This chain joins TRBV6-1 and TRBJ2-2; TRBD1 matches at 9 bases. This CDR3 comprises 14 residues. Germline V gene lookup returns CDR1 MNHNS and CDR2 SASEGT. Trimming cost V 6 bases and J 3 bases; bases outside gene matches: 2. CDR3 coding DNA: TGTGCCAGCAGACGGGACAGGGACACCGGGGAGCTGTTTTTT. Translated, it gives CASRRDRDTGELFF.

This chain uses TRBV7-2 with TRBJ2-4; 7 bases match TRBD1. CDR3 length: 16 residues. Per germline, CDR1 SGHTA and CDR2 FQGNSA. Germline trimming cut 1 base from V and 2 bases from J; bases unmatched to any gene: 5. This chain's CDR3 is CASSLGQGGTKNIQYF. In DNA, the CDR3 is TGTGCCAGCAGCTTAGGACAGGGTGGGACCAAAAACATTCAGTACTTC.

The rearrangement uses TRBV5-4 and TRBJ2-3; the D is unclear. Trimming removed 0 bases from V and 2 bases from J, with 7 bases in between. This CDR3 has 14 amino acids. Germline-derived CDR1 and CDR2 are SGHNT and YYREEE (reference sequence). Here the CDR3 DNA reads TGTGCCAGCAGCTTGGACTCCTTCACAGATACGCAGTATTTT. This gives the protein CASSLDSFTDTQYF.

The CDR3 spells CASSSRGGATGTGELFF. CDR3 bases: TGTGCCAGCAGCTCCCGGGGCGGGGCCACGGGCACCGGGGAGCTGTTTTTT. The V call is TRBV21-1, the J call TRBJ2-2; the listed D gene, TRBD2, was not tested against the DNA. TRBV21-1 corresponds to a pseudogene. The CDR3 extends over 17 amino acids.

This chain uses TRBV28 with TRBJ2-7; 7 positions match TRBD1. CDR3 size: 14 residues. The J segment lost 2 bases and the V segment lost 7 bases, leaving 8 bases of the junction unmatched. Germline CDR1 and CDR2: MDHEN and SYDVKM. The CDR3 is CASILTGYTYEQYF. In nucleotides, the CDR3 is TGTGCCAGCATCCTGACAGGGTATACCTACGAGCAGTACTTC.

The rearrangement links TRBV6-5 to TRBJ2-1; D is possibly TRBD1 or TRBD2 (5 bases each). Germline-derived CDR1 and CDR2 are MNHEY and SVGAGI. Trimming left V 4 bases short and J 0 bases short, with 10 bases between. The CDR3 runs 15 residues. The CDR3 coding sequence is TGTGCCAGCAGTTTGGGACCGCGCTCCTACAATGAGCAGTTCTTC. Encoded protein: CASSLGPRSYNEQFF.

This rearrangement joins TRBV28 to TRBJ2-4; 9 bases line up with TRBD1. V was clipped by 5 bases and J by 2 bases; unmatched bases: 7. Per the germline V gene, CDR1 is MDHEN and CDR2 is SYDVKM. The CDR3 is made up of 16 amino acids. CDR3 in amino acids: CASSRMTGGTKNIQYF. The CDR3 region has the DNA TGTGCCAGCAGTCGAATGACAGGGGGGACCAAAAACATTCAGTACTTC.

DNA for the CDR3: TGTGCCAGCAGAGACAGAAATCAGCCCCAGCATTTT. It encodes CASRDRNQPQHF. The chain has TRBV28 and TRBJ1-5; perhaps TRBD1 as D (5 bases). The CDR3 is made up of 12 amino acids. CDR1 and CDR2 from the germline V gene are MDHEN and SYDVKM. V was cut by 6 bases and J by 4 bases, with 7 bases left in between.

The chain couples TRBV7-2 to TRBJ2-1; a weak D match, TRBD2 (6 bases). V shed 0 bases and J shed 0 bases, with 9 bases lying between them. Germline lookup yields CDR1 SGHTA and CDR2 FQGNSA. The length of the CDR3 is 16 residues. The CDR3, as DNA: TGTGCCAGCAGCTTAGCGGGAGGTATCTCCTACAATGAGCAGTTCTTC. Protein: CASSLAGGISYNEQFF.